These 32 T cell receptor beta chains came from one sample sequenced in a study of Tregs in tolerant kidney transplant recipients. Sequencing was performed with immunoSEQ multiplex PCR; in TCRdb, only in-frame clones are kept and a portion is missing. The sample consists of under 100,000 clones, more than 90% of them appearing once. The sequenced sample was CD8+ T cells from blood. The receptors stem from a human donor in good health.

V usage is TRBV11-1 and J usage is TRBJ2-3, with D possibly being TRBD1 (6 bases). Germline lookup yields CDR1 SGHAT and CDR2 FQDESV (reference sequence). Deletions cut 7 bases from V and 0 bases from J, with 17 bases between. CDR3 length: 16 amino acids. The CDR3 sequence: CASTLKQGGSTDTQYF. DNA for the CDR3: TGTGCCAGCACCCTAAAACAGGGTGGGAGCACAGATACGCAGTATTTT.

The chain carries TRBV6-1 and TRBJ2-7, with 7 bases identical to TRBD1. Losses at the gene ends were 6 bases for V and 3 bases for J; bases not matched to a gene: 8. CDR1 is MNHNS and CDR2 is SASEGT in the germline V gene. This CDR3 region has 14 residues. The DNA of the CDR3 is TGTGCCAGCAGCCTAATCGGGACAGACTACGAGCAGTACTTC. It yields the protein CASSLIGTDYEQYF.

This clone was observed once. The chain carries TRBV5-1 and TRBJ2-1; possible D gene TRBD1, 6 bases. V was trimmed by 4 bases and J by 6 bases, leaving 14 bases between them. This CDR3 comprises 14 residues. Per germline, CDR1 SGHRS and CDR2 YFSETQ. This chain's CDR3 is CASSARDTGNEQFF. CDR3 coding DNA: TGCGCCAGCAGCGCCCGGGACACAGGCAATGAGCAGTTCTTC.

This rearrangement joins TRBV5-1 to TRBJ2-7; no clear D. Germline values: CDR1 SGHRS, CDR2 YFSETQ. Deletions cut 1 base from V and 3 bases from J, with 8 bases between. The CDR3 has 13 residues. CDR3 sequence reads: CASSLYWDYEQYF. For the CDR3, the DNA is TGCGCCAGCAGCTTGTATTGGGACTACGAGCAGTACTTC. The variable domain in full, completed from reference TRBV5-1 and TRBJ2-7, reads KAGVTQTPRYLIKTRGQQVTLSCSPISGHRSVSWYQQTPGQGLQFLFEYFSETQRNKGNFPGRFSGRQFSNSRSEMNVSTLELGDSALYLCASSLYWDYEQYFGPGTRLTVT.

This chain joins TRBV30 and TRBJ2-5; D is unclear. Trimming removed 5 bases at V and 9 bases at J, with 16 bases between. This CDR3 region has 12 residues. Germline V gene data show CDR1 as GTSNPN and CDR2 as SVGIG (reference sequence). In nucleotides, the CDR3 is TGTGCCTGGCGCTCCCTATTCGGAGCCCAGTACTTC. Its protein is CAWRSLFGAQYF.

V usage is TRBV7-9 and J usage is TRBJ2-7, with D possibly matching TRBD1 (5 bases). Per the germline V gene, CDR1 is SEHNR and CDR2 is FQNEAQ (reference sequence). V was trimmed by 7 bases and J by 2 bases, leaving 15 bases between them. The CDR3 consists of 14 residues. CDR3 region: CASNSPQGPYEQYF. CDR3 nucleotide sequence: TGTGCCAGCAACTCTCCTCAGGGCCCCTACGAGCAGTACTTC.

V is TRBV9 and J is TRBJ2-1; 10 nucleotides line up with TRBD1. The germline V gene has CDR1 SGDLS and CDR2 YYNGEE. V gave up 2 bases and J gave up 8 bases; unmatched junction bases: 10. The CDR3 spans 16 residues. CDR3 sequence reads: CASSVWPGQGFDEQFF. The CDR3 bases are TGTGCCAGCAGCGTCTGGCCGGGACAGGGGTTCGATGAGCAGTTCTTC. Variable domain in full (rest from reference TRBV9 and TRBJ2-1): DSGVTQTPKHLITATGQRVTLRCSPRSGDLSVYWYQQSLDQGLQFLIQYYNGEERAKGNILERFSAQQFPDLHSELNLSSLELGDSALYFCASSVWPGQGFDEQFFGPGTRLTVL.

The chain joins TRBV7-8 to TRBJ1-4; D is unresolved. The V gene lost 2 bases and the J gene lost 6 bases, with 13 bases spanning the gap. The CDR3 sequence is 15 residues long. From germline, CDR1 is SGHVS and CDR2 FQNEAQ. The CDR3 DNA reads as TGTGCCAGCAGCTTATTTGGAGAAGGGTATGAAAAACTGTTTTTT. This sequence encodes CASSLFGEGYEKLFF. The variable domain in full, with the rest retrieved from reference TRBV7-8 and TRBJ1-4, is GAGVSQSPRYKVAKRGQDVALRCDPISGHVSLFWYQQALGQGPEFLTYFQNEAQLDKSGLPSDRFFAERPEGSVSTLKIQRTQQEDSAVYLCASSLFGEGYEKLFFGSGTQLSVL.

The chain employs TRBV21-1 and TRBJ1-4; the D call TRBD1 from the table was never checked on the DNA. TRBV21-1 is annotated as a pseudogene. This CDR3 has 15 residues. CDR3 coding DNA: TGTGCCAGCAACAGGCAGGGGGCATTTAATGAAAAACTGTTTTTT. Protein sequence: CASNRQGAFNEKLFF.

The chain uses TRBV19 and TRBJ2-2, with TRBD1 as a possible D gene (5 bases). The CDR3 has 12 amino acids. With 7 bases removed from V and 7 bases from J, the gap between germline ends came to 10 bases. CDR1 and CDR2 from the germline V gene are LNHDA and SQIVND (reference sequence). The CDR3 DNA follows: TGTGCCAGTAAGCAGGGCGGCGGGGAGCTGTTTTTT. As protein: CASKQGGGELFF. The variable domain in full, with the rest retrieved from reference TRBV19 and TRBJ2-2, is DGGITQSPKYLFRKEGQNVTLSCEQNLNHDAMYWYRQDPGQGLRLIYYSQIVNDFQKGDIAEGYSVSREKKESFPLTVTSAQKNPTAFYLCASKQGGGELFFGEGSRLTVL.

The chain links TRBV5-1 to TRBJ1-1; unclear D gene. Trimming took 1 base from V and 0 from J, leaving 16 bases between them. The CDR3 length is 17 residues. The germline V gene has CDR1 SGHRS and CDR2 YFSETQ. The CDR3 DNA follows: TGCGCCAGCAGCTTGAGCCGCATAGAACGTTTGAACACTGAAGCTTTCTTT. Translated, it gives CASSLSRIERLNTEAFF.

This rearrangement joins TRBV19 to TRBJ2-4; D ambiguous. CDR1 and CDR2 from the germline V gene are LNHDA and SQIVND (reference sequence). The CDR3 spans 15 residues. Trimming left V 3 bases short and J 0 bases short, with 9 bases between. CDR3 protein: CASSIGELAKNIQYF. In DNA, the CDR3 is TGTGCCAGTAGTATCGGTGAACTAGCCAAAAACATTCAGTACTTC. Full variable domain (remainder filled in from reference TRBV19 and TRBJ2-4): DGGITQSPKYLFRKEGQNVTLSCEQNLNHDAMYWYRQDPGQGLRLIYYSQIVNDFQKGDIAEGYSVSREKKESFPLTVTSAQKNPTAFYLCASSIGELAKNIQYFGAGTRLSVL.

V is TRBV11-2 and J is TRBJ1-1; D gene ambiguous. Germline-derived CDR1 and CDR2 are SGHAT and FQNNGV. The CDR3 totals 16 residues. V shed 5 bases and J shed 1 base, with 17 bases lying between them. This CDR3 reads CASSPQKYTGNTEAFF. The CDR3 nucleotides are TGTGCCAGCAGCCCCCAAAAGTATACTGGGAACACTGAAGCTTTCTTT.

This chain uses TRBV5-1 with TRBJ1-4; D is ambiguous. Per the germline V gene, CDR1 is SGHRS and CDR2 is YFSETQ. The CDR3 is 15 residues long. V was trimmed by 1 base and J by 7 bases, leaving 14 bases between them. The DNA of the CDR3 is TGCGCCAGCAGCTTGTCTGAGCGATCGGGTGAAAAACTGTTTTTT. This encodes CASSLSERSGEKLFF. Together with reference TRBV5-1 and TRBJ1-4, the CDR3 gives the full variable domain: KAGVTQTPRYLIKTRGQQVTLSCSPISGHRSVSWYQQTPGQGLQFLFEYFSETQRNKGNFPGRFSGRQFSNSRSEMNVSTLELGDSALYLCASSLSERSGEKLFFGSGTQLSVL.

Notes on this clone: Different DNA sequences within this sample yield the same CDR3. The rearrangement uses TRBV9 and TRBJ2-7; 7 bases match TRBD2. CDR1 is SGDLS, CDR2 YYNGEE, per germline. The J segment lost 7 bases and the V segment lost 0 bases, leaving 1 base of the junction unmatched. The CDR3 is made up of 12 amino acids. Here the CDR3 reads CASSVGGGEQYF. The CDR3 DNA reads TGTGCCAGCAGCGTAGGGGGAGGGGAGCAGTACTTC.

This chain's CDR3 is CASSPDRDWEGYTF. The DNA of the CDR3 is TGTGCCAGCAGCCCGGACAGGGACTGGGAGGGCTACACCTTC. V is TRBV6-1 and J is TRBJ1-2, with 8 bases aligning to TRBD1. V shed 6 bases and J 8 bases; nucleotides not matched to a gene: 11. Germline values: CDR1 MNHNS, CDR2 SASEGT. This CDR3 has 14 amino acids.

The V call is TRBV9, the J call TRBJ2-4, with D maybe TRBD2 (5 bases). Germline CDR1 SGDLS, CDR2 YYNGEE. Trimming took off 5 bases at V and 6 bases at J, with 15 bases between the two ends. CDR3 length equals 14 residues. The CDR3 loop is CASSLWESGNIQYF. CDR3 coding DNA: TGTGCCAGCAGTTTATGGGAGTCGGGAAACATTCAGTACTTC.

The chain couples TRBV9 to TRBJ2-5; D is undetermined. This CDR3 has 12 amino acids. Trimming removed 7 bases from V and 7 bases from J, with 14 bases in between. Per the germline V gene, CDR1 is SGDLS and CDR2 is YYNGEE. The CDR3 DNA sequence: TGTGCCAGCGGTTACAGTGACGGGACCCAGTACTTC. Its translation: CASGYSDGTQYF.

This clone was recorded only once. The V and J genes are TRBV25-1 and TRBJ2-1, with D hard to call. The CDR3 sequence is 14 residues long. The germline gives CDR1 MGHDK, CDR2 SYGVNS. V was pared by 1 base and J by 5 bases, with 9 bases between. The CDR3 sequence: CASSEWVEHNEQFF. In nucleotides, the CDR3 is TGTGCCAGCAGTGAATGGGTAGAACACAATGAGCAGTTCTTC.

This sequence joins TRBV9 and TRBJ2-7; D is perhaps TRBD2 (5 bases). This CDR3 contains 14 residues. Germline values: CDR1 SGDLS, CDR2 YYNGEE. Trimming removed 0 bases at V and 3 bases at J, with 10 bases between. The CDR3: CASSVDGGFYEQYF. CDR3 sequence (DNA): TGTGCCAGCAGCGTAGATGGCGGGTTCTACGAGCAGTACTTC.

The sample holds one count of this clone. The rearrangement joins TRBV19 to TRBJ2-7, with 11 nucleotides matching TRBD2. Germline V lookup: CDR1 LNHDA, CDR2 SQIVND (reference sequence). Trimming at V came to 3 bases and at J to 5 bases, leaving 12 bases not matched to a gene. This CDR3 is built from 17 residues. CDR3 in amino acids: CASSMRPATSGAHEQYF. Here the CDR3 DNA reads TGTGCCAGTAGTATGCGACCAGCGACTAGCGGGGCCCACGAGCAGTACTTC.

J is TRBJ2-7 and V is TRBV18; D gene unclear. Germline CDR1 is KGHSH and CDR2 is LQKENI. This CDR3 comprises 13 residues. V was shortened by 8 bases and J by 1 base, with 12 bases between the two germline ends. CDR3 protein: CASLSPGSYEQYF. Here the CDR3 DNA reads TGTGCCAGCCTTTCACCCGGGTCCTACGAGCAGTACTTC.

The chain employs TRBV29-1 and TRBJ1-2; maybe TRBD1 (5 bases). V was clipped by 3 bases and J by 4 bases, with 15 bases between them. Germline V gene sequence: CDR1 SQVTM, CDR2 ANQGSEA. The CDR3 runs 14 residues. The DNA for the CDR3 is TGCAGCGTTGAGGACACACAGGACCTCTATGGCTACACCTTC. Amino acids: CSVEDTQDLYGYTF.

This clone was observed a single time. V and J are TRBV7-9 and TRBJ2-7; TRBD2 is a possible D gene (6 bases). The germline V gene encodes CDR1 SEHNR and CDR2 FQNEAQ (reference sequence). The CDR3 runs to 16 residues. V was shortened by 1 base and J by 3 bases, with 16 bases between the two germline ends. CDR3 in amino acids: CASSLGHPGVNYEQYF. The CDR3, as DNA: TGTGCCAGCAGCTTAGGCCACCCGGGAGTGAACTACGAGCAGTACTTC.

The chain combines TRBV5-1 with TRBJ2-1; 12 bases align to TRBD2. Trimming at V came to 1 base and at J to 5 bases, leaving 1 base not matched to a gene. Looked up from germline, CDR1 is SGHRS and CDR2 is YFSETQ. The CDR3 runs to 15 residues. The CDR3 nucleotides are TGCGCCAGCAGCTTGACTAGCGGGGGGCACAATGAGCAGTTCTTC. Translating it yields CASSLTSGGHNEQFF.

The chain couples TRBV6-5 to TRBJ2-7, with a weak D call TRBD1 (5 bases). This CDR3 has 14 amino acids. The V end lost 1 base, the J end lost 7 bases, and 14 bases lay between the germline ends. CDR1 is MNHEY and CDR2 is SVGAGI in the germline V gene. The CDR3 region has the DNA TGTGCCAGCAGTTACTTCTCAGGGTCTGGGGAGCAGTACTTC. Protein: CASSYFSGSGEQYF.

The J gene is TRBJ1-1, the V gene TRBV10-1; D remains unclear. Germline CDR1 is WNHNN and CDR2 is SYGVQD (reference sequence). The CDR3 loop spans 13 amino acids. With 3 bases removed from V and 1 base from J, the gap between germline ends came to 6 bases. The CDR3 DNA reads TGCGCCAGCAGTGATATACGGAACACTGAAGCTTTCTTT. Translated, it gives CASSDIRNTEAFF.

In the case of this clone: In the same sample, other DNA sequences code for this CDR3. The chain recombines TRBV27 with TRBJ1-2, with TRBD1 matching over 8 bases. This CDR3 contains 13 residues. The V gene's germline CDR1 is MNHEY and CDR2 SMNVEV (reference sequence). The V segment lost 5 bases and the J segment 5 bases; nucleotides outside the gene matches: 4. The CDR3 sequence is CASSGTGGYGYTF. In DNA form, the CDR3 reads TGTGCCAGCAGTGGCACAGGGGGATATGGCTACACCTTC.

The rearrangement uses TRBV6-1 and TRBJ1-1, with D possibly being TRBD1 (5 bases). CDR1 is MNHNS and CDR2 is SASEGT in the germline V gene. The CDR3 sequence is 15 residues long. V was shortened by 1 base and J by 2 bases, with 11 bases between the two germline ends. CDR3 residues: CASSEGVGENTEAFF. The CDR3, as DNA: TGTGCCAGCAGTGAAGGTGTAGGGGAAAACACTGAAGCTTTCTTT.

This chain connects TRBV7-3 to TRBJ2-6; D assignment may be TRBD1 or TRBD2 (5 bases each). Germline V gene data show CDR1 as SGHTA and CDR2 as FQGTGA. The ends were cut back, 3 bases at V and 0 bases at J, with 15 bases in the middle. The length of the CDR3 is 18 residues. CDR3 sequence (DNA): TGTGCCAGCAGCTTGTTAGGGACCCATAACTCTGGGGCCAACGTCCTGACTTTC. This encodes CASSLLGTHNSGANVLTF. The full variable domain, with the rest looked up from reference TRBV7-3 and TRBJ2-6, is GAGVSQTPSNKVTEKGKYVELRCDPISGHTALYWYRQSLGQGPEFLIYFQGTGAADDSGLPNDRFFAVRPEGSVSTLKIQRTERGDSAVYLCASSLLGTHNSGANVLTFGAGSRLTVL.

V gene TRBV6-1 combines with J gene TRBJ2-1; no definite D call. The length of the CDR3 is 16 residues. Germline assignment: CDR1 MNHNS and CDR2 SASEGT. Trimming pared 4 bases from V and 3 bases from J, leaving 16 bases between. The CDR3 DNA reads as TGTGCCAGCAGTGTAACCGATCGATTGGGCTACAATGAGCAGTTCTTC. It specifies CASSVTDRLGYNEQFF.

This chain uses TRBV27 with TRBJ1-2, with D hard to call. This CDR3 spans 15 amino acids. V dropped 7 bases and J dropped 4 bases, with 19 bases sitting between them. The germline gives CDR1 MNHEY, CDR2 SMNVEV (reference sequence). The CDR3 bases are TGTGCCAGCACCTCAATCCCGACACTCCCCTATGGCTACACCTTC. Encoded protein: CASTSIPTLPYGYTF.